A selection of T cell receptor beta chains follows, all from one sample in a study of blood T cell repertoires in COVID-19. The data were produced by immunoSEQ multiplex PCR, yet TCRdb's version contains in-frame clones alone and is incomplete. The data show about 330,000 clones, around 90% seen once. The source material was peripheral blood. The receptors were gathered from a man between 18 and 35 years old who had recovered from COVID-19. The CDR3 runs from the conserved cysteine through the conserved F or W. The D gene is left open where the match is weak. Expanded clones get a size class; other rows say once, few or many, or leave the size out.

TRBV11-2	NA	TRBJ2-5	NA	CASSPVMEETQYF	TGTGCCAGCAGCCCAGTTATGGAAGAGACCCAGTACTTC
TRBV2	NA	TRBJ2-5	TRBD1	CASARDSKETQYF	TGTGCCAGCGCCCGGGACAGCAAAGAGACCCAGTACTTC
TRBV7-3	NA	TRBJ2-3	NA	CASSAQQGGADTQYF	TGTGCCAGCAGCGCACAACAGGGAGGGGCAGATACGCAGTATTTT
TRBV6-6	NA	TRBJ2-7	TRBD1	CASSYSDRGAEQYF	TGTGCCAGCAGTTACTCGGACAGGGGTGCCGAGCAGTACTTC
TRBV6-4	few	TRBJ2-2	NA	CASSDGQANTGELFF	TGTGCCAGCAGTGACGGGCAAGCGAACACCGGGGAGCTGTTTTTT
TRBV13	NA	TRBJ2-3	TRBD2	CASSLRNSGSLADTQYF	TGTGCCAGCAGCTTAAGGAATAGCGGGAGTTTAGCAGATACGCAGTATTTT
TRBV29-1	NA	TRBJ2-7	NA	CSVGGTGSYEQYF	TGCAGCGTCGGGGGGACAGGTTCCTACGAGCAGTACTTC
TRBV7-2	NA	TRBJ1-5	TRBD1	CASSFGTGNNQPQHF	TGTGCCAGCAGCTTCGGGACAGGGAACAATCAGCCCCAGCATTTT
TRBV7-9	NA	TRBJ2-1	TRBD2	CASSSLPGLAGAYNEQFF	TGTGCCAGCAGCTCACTACCGGGACTAGCGGGAGCCTACAATGAGCAGTTCTTC
TRBV5-6	NA	TRBJ2-3	NA	CASSLRELITDTQYF	TGTGCCAGCAGCTTGAGGGAGCTTATCACAGATACGCAGTATTTT
TRBV4-3	NA	TRBJ2-5	NA	CASSQAWPSAETQYF	TGCGCCAGCAGCCAGGCTTGGCCTAGCGCGGAGACCCAGTACTTC
TRBV6-5	NA	TRBJ2-5	NA	CASSYSLWEKETQYF	TGTGCCAGCAGTTACTCCCTTTGGGAGAAAGAGACCCAGTACTTC
TRBV9	NA	TRBJ2-7	TRBD2	CASSPGLAGAYYEQYF	TGTGCCAGCAGCCCGGGACTAGCGGGGGCCTATTACGAGCAGTACTTC
TRBV5-1	NA	TRBJ2-3	TRBD2	CASSGSGLAGDTQYF	TGCGCCAGCAGCGGATCGGGACTAGCGGGAGATACGCAGTATTTT
TRBV3-1/TRBV3-2	NA	TRBJ2-7	TRBD1	CASSLSTGGREQYF	TGTGCCAGCAGCCTCTCGACAGGGGGCCGTGAGCAGTACTTC
TRBV19	once	TRBJ1-5	NA	CASSIKGGNQPQHF	TGTGCCAGTAGTATAAAGGGGGGGAATCAGCCCCAGCATTTT
TRBV7-9	few	TRBJ1-1	NA	CASSSYSGVSTEAFF	TGTGCCAGCAGCTCGTACTCCGGGGTTTCGACTGAAGCTTTCTTT
TRBV6-5	NA	TRBJ1-3	NA	CASSYSRGRAGNTIYF	TGTGCCAGCAGTTACTCGAGGGGGAGGGCTGGAAACACCATATATTTT
TRBV12-3/TRBV12-4	NA	TRBJ2-2	NA	CASSSGTVGELFF	TGTGCCAGCAGTTCGGGTACCGTCGGGGAGCTGTTTTTT
TRBV7-9	NA	TRBJ1-2	TRBD1	CASSDPGQGSDYTF	TGTGCCAGCAGCGATCCGGGACAGGGTAGCGACTACACCTTC
TRBV5-8	NA	TRBJ2-1	NA	CASSSNFDEQFF	TGTGCCAGCAGCTCCAACTTCGATGAGCAGTTCTTC
TRBV2	NA	TRBJ2-7	TRBD1	CASSRDSALNEQYF	TGTGCCAGCAGCCGGGACAGCGCCCTGAACGAGCAGTACTTC
TRBV3-1/TRBV3-2	NA	TRBJ1-1	NA	CASSQAGGSEAFF	TGTGCCAGCAGCCAAGCGGGGGGATCTGAAGCTTTCTTT
TRBV6-5	NA	TRBJ1-3	TRBD1	CASSSTGGNTIYF	TGTGCCAGCAGTTCGACAGGGGGAAACACCATATATTTT
TRBV12-5	NA	TRBJ1-3	NA	CASGLPGGGWKNTIYF	TGTGCTAGTGGTTTGCCAGGTGGGGGGTGGAAAAACACCATATATTTT
TRBV3-1/TRBV3-2	NA	TRBJ2-7	TRBD1	CASSQGKGANHYEQYF	TGTGCCAGCAGCCAAGGTAAGGGGGCGAACCACTACGAGCAGTACTTC